A single T cell receptor (beta chain) is shown here with its context. Original analysis: From reference gene primer amplification, estimates of nucleated cell counts were derived. Only in-frame clones appear in the TCRdb table, and some are missing; sequencing was by immunoSEQ multiplex PCR. That table supplies the V and J calls and clone size; D and trimming were determined from the DNA. The data show 80,000 to 100,000 clones, 80% to 90% seen once. The germline V gene has CDR1 SGHVS and CDR2 FNYEAQ. This CDR3 comprises 17 residues. The V segment lost 4 bases and the J segment 0 bases; nucleotides outside the gene matches: 9. The data were taken from a study of blood T cell repertoires in COVID-19.

The chain carries TRBV7-6 and TRBJ1-3; 7 bases align to TRBD1. Input material: peripheral blood. The TCR comes from a woman older than 75 with acute or convalescent COVID-19. The CDR3 DNA reads as TGTGCCAGCAGCTGGGGAATGGGGACAGACTCTGGAAACACCATATATTTT. This gives the protein CASSWGMGTDSGNTIYF.